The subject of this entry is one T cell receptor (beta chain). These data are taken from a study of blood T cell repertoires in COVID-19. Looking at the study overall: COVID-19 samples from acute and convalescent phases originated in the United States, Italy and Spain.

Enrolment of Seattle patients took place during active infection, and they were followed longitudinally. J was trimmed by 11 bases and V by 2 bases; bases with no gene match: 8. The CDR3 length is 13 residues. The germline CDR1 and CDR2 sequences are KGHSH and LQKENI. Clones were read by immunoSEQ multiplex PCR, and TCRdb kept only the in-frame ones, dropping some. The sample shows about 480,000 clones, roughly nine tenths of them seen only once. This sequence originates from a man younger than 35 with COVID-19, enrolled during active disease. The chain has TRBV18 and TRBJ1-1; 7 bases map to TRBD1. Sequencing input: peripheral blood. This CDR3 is CASSPVVQGDAFF. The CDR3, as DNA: TGTGCCAGCTCACCAGTGGTCCAGGGGGACGCTTTCTTT.